This TCR beta chain comes out of a study of a mutant IDH1 vaccine in newly diagnosed glioma. Noted time point: baseline, week 1 (first vaccination visit). Stated treatment: pre-vaccination baseline after standard-of-care therapy. The sample holds a few counts of this clone. Profiling relied on immunoSEQ multiplex PCR, and the TCRdb table lists in-frame clones only, not all of them. The sample carries 85,000 to 100,000 clones, 83% recorded once. CDR1 and CDR2 from the germline V gene are LGHNA and YSLEER. This CDR3 is 14 amino acids long. Between the trimmed V and J ends, which lost 4 bases and 6 bases, there was a span of 15 bases.

This TCR came from a woman in her 50s with glioma. The sequenced sample was PBMCs, obtained from a glioma patient treated with radiotherapy, temozolomide or both. The chain combines TRBV4-3 with TRBJ1-2; a possible D gene is TRBD1 (6 bases). CDR3 sequence: CASSRKPGADGYTF. As DNA, the CDR3 is TGCGCCAGCAGCCGCAAACCGGGGGCTGATGGCTACACCTTC.